This T cell receptor (beta chain) stems from a study of metastatic and nonmetastatic thyroid tumors. Study-wide context: Thyroid patients, malignant and benign, had repertoires compared across blood and tumor or nodule tissue.

The V gene's germline CDR1 is DFQATT and CDR2 SNEGSKA (reference sequence). Trimming shortened V by 4 bases and J by 0 bases, and 15 bases separated the two germline ends. CDR3 length: 15 residues. Patients underwent thyroid surgery, and none had received any treatment before it. Original handling: A papillary thyroid cancer distant-metastasis classifier was built from CDR3 differences across clinicopathological groups. TCRdb re-called the PCR reads through MiXCR. For this entry, the V and J calls and clone size follow TCRdb and not the study's own pipeline. The top ten clones hold under 20% of a sample with approximately 8,200 clones, 25% to 30% of them seen once.

The gene calls are TRBV20-1 and TRBJ1-1; no clear D gene. The TCR was taken from a female donor with papillary thyroid cancer or a benign thyroid nodule (not recorded which). Some clones in this sample may be carry-over from other donors' samples. The source material was adjacent normal tissue. The DNA for the CDR3 is TGCAGTGCTAAGGTCGGCAGCCGATTGAACACTGAAGCTTTCTTT. It encodes CSAKVGSRLNTEAFF.